A selection of T cell receptor beta chains follows, all from one sample in a study of T cells in Graves' hyperthyroidism and ophthalmopathy. A single record per CDR3 protein comes from TCRdb applying MiXCR to the multiplex PCR reads. The repertoire holds hundreds of thousands of distinct CDR3 sequences, with under 20% as singletons. Source material: blood. The receptor set was obtained from a woman aged 45-65 years with Graves' hyperthyroidism that later progressed to Graves' ophthalmopathy. Both conserved end residues are part of each CDR3.

>TRBV7-9|TRBJ2-3
CASSRWTSGGARTDTQYF
>TRBV20-1|TRBJ1-2
CSVIGPYGYTF
>TRBV28|TRBJ1-5
CASRPFDEDVGPQHF
>TRBV7-2|TRBJ2-2
CASSRTGVANTGELFF
>TRBV3-1|TRBJ2-7
CASSQAGSLHGQYF
>TRBV6-1|TRBJ2-5
CASGVYQETQYF
>TRBV7-3|TRBJ2-4
CASSRVGGEENIQYF
>TRBV6-1|TRBJ2-7
CASIGPHEQYF
>TRBV7-9|TRBJ2-7
CASSSEPFKEQYF
>TRBV5-6|TRBJ1-2
CASSFGQAQTF
>TRBV15|TRBJ2-7
CATGGAGSLHEQYF
>TRBV5-1|TRBJ1-5
CASSLEGHRGNQPQHF
>TRBV5-6|TRBJ1-2
CASSPMGQGRGMTGYTF
>TRBV5-1|TRBJ1-2
CASSFRHNYGYTF
>TRBV20-1|TRBJ2-1
CSARDLGLLYNEQFF
>TRBV6-5|TRBJ2-1
CASSLVGLGSSYNEQFF
>TRBV12-3/TRBV12-4|TRBJ1-2
CASSLPGRTYYGYTF
>TRBV3-1|TRBJ2-7
CASSHRTGTYEQYF
>TRBV19|TRBJ1-1
CASSIAPNTEAFF
>TRBV12-3/TRBV12-4|TRBJ1-6
CASSSRQADPYNSPLHF
>TRBV3-1|TRBJ1-1
CASSQWGGGENTEAFF
>TRBV24-1|TRBJ2-5
CATSDKRAGGPETQYF
>TRBV19|TRBJ2-5
CASSILPVASGGAVETQYF
>TRBV7-2|TRBJ1-1
CASSLEFSEAFF
>TRBV5-1|TRBJ1-4
CASSLSRFNEKLFF
>TRBV6-2/TRBV6-3|TRBJ1-4
CASSLGRGRNEKLFF
>TRBV11-2|TRBJ2-7
CASSLTRSLFLRHSNYEQYF
>TRBV9|TRBJ2-2
CASSEPGRLNTGELFF
>TRBV3-1|TRBJ1-6
CASSPPITGSDSPLHF
>TRBV29-1|TRBJ2-7
CSVDISGGGLEQYF
>TRBV20-1|TRBJ2-5
CSASPSGGQKETQYF
>TRBV5-4|TRBJ2-5
CASSFGLAETSETQYF
>TRBV12-3/TRBV12-4|TRBJ1-6
CASSQGQMSTSPLHF
>TRBV5-1|TRBJ1-3
CASSLVQASSGNTIYF
>TRBV7-6|TRBJ1-6
CASSFGRESPLHF
>TRBV3-1|TRBJ1-5
CASSQGATGGNQPQHF
>TRBV3-1|TRBJ1-2
CASSPRWQGYGYTF
>TRBV6-1|TRBJ2-5
CASSRPSGQGVETQYF
>TRBV11-2|TRBJ1-4
CASSLAERGEEKLFF
>TRBV2|TRBJ1-5
CATSRKQGAGNQPQHF
>TRBV20-1|TRBJ1-1
CSARAGHIPNTEAFF
>TRBV7-8|TRBJ1-3
CASSPQFEIGNTIYF
>TRBV7-3|TRBJ1-2
CASSFGQEGGYTF
>TRBV3-1|TRBJ1-2
CASSPELTGISTF
>TRBV6-1|TRBJ2-6
CASSEDGWGFGANVLTF
>TRBV6-1|TRBJ1-1
CASNPRGGPGTEAFF
>TRBV20-1|TRBJ2-1
CSNKFPGRRFNEQFF
>TRBV30|TRBJ2-5
CAWSVLRAGVEETQYF
>TRBV6-1|TRBJ2-7
CASGVSYEQYF